Listed below are T cell receptor beta chains from one sample, sequenced in a study of metastatic and nonmetastatic thyroid tumors. TCRdb reassembled clones from the PCR reads with MiXCR. The sample contains about 45,000 clones, about 4.2% of which appear only once. The sequencing input was blood. These receptors were obtained from a female donor with papillary thyroid cancer or a benign thyroid nodule (not recorded which). Some clones in this sample may be carry-over from other donors' samples. Both conserved end residues are part of each CDR3. D genes are given only for firm matches. Clone sizes are given selectively: once, few, many, or a class where the clone is expanded.

many TRBD2 TRBJ2-5 TRBV5-6 CASSLGLPSGPKETQYF TGTGCCAGCAGCTTGGGCCTCCCTAGCGGGCCTAAAGAGACCCAGTACTTC
many . TRBJ2-5 TRBV28 CASSPPQGWETQYF TGTGCCAGCAGTCCCCCACAGGGTTGGGAGACCCAGTACTTC
many TRBD1 TRBJ2-1 TRBV4-1 CASSSTGRRSYNEQFF TGCGCCAGCAGCTCGACAGGGAGACGCTCCTACAATGAGCAGTTCTTC
. TRBD2 TRBJ2-2 TRBV2 CASRGLAGGNGELFF TGTGCCAGCAGGGGACTAGCGGGAGGGAACGGGGAGCTGTTTTTT
many . TRBJ1-1 TRBV11-2 CASSLDPWGRTEAFF TGTGCCAGCAGCTTAGATCCATGGGGGAGAACTGAAGCTTTCTTT
medium-sized . TRBJ2-1 TRBV6-1 CASSEQGRYNEQFF TGTGCCAGCAGTGAACAGGGGAGATACAATGAGCAGTTCTTC
many . TRBJ2-5 TRBV5-1 CASRRTGGQGETQYF TGCGCCAGCAGACGAACAGGAGGGCAGGGGGAGACCCAGTACTTC
many TRBD1 TRBJ2-4 TRBV5-1 CASSSANRGNSNIQYF TGCGCCAGCAGCTCCGCTAACAGGGGTAATTCAAACATTCAGTACTTC
many . TRBJ2-1 TRBV11-2 CASSLETIGDYNEQFF TGTGCCAGCAGCTTAGAAACTATCGGGGACTACAATGAGCAGTTCTTC
medium-sized TRBD1 TRBJ2-3 TRBV6-1 CASRSTGDQTDTQYF TGTGCCAGCAGATCGACAGGGGACCAAACAGATACGCAGTATTTT
many . TRBJ2-5 TRBV6-2/TRBV6-3 CASSYSSGGQETQYF TGTGCCAGCAGTTACTCTAGCGGAGGCCAAGAGACCCAGTACTTC
few . TRBJ2-1 TRBV20-1 CSARVAGLPYNEQFF TGCAGTGCTAGAGTTGCGGGGTTACCCTACAATGAGCAGTTCTTC
. TRBD1 TRBJ1-2 TRBV7-9 CASSFTGGIYRYTF TGTGCCAGCAGCTTCACAGGGGGCATCTATCGCTACACCTTC
few . TRBJ1-2 TRBV28 CASLPRGRSTYGYTF TGTGCCAGCCTACCTCGTGGGCGGTCGACCTATGGCTACACCTTC
. . TRBJ1-2 TRBV12-5 CASGFANGHGGYTF TGTGCTAGTGGTTTTGCTAACGGCCACGGTGGATACACCTTC
many . TRBJ2-7 TRBV27 CASSPRLGREVLHEQYF TGTGCCAGCAGTCCCCGGCTAGGCAGGGAGGTCCTCCACGAGCAGTACTTC
many . TRBJ1-2 TRBV30 CAWSVVHRDPNGYTF TGTGCCTGGAGTGTCGTCCACAGGGATCCGAATGGCTACACCTTC
few TRBD2 TRBJ2-1 TRBV19 CASRKGAGETYEQFF TGTGCCAGTAGAAAGGGAGCGGGAGAGACCTATGAGCAGTTCTTC
many TRBD2 TRBJ2-3 TRBV5-1 CASTLLSGSVGTDTQYF TGCGCCAGCACCCTTCTCAGCGGGAGTGTGGGCACAGATACGCAGTATTTT
medium-sized . TRBJ1-6 TRBV20-1 CSASGGNSPLHF TGCAGTGCTAGTGGAGGTAATTCACCCCTCCACTTT
many TRBD1 TRBJ2-5 TRBV30 CAWSGGQGGKQTQYF TGTGCCTGGAGTGGGGGACAGGGAGGGAAGCAGACCCAGTACTTC
. . TRBJ1-3 TRBV12-3/TRBV12-4 CASGRQVSGNTIYF TGTGCCAGCGGACGACAGGTCTCTGGAAACACCATATATTTT
many . TRBJ2-3 TRBV5-1 CASREGPSTDTQYF TGCGCCAGCAGGGAAGGCCCAAGCACAGATACGCAGTATTTT
few TRBD2 TRBJ2-1 TRBV20-1 CSARPGLAGGEHFF TGCAGTGCCAGACCGGGACTAGCGGGAGGTGAGCATTTCTTC
many TRBD2 TRBJ2-3 TRBV6-1 CASSTPGIIAGDADTQYF TGTGCCAGCAGCACTCCCGGCATCATAGCGGGAGACGCAGATACGCAGTATTTT
few TRBD1 TRBJ1-5 TRBV12-3/TRBV12-4 CASSPTGDGNQTQHF TGTGCCAGCAGCCCAACAGGGGATGGAAATCAGACCCAGCATTTT